Following are 17 T cell receptor beta chains from one sample sequenced in a study of T cells in Graves' hyperthyroidism and ophthalmopathy (dated by TCRdb to about 2019). Library generation was performed with multiplex PCR. Sequencing was carried out with an Illumina HiSeq 2000. TCR beta CDR3 regions were amplified from RNA transcripts. The TCR CDR3 was subjected to a first round of RT-PCR using the HTBI primer set and the Qiagen OneStep RT-PCR kit. The public reads were quality trimmed at Q25 with fastp and then assembled into clones with MiXCR by TCRdb, keeping productive beta chains. Rows with one shared CDR3 protein collapse into an entry with the most common genes and DNA. Across this sample there are around 420,000 distinct CDR3 sequences, with approximately 14% seen only once. The ten largest clones add up to 13% to 15% of the sample. The source material was blood. Source of these receptors: a woman in her late teens or twenties with Graves' hyperthyroidism.

This clonotype was counted ten times or more. The chain carries TRBV24-1 and TRBJ2-3; 8 positions agree with TRBD1. The CDR3 runs 15 residues. Per germline, CDR1 KGHDR and CDR2 SFDVKD. Trimming took 6 bases from V and 1 from J; bases not matched to a gene: 5. The CDR3 reads CATSYPGQGTDTQYF. The CDR3 DNA reads TGTGCCACCAGTTATCCGGGACAGGGCACAGATACGCAGTATTTT.

This clonotype was seen more than once but under ten times. Given a much more abundant clone one base away, this may be a read error. V is TRBV9 and J is TRBJ2-7, with 9 nucleotides matching TRBD2. CDR1 and CDR2 from the germline V gene are SGDLS and YYNGEE. This CDR3 has 17 amino acids. The CDR3 coding sequence is TGTGCCAGCAGCCCCGGTCACGGCGGGAGGGCTCCCTACAAGCAGTACTTC. Protein: CASSPGHGGRAPYKQYF.

The chain joins TRBV3-1 to TRBJ2-1; D may be TRBD2 (6 bases). The germline V gene has CDR1 LGHDT and CDR2 YNNKEL (reference sequence). V lost 1 base and J 9 bases, leaving 13 bases between the germline ends. This CDR3 comprises 14 residues. CDR3 protein: CASSQGNTGGEQFF. The CDR3, as DNA: TGTGCCAGCAGCCAAGGCAACACCGGGGGTGAGCAGTTCTTC.

The V gene is TRBV4-1, the J gene TRBJ2-3; TRBD2 agrees at 11 bases. Looked up from germline, CDR1 is MGHRA and CDR2 is YSYEKL. V trimming: 0 bases; J trimming: 6 bases; junction bases outside the gene matches: 8. The CDR3 contains 17 residues. CDR3 sequence: CASSQDLGTSGDDTQYF. Written as DNA, the CDR3 is TGCGCCAGCAGCCAAGATCTGGGGACTAGCGGTGACGATACGCAGTATTTT.

CDR3 loop: CASSLEGPQETQYF. In DNA, the CDR3 is TGCGCCAGCAGCTTGGAGGGGCCTCAAGAGACCCAGTACTTC. The rearrangement uses TRBV5-1 and TRBJ2-5, with a tentative D call TRBD1 (5 bases). The CDR3 runs 14 residues. Trimming took off 0 bases at V and 2 bases at J, with 8 bases between the two ends. CDR1 SGHRS and CDR2 YFSETQ come from the germline V gene. Complete variable domain (other parts from reference TRBV5-1 and TRBJ2-5): KAGVTQTPRYLIKTRGQQVTLSCSPISGHRSVSWYQQTPGQGLQFLFEYFSETQRNKGNFPGRFSGRQFSNSRSEMNVSTLELGDSALYLCASSLEGPQETQYFGPGTRLLVL.

This clonotype came up a few times. The V and J genes are TRBV19 and TRBJ2-3; 13 bases align to TRBD2. The ends lost 6 bases at V and 4 bases at J; junction bases unmatched: 4. Germline V gene lookup returns CDR1 LNHDA and CDR2 SQIVND (reference sequence). The CDR3 sequence is 15 residues long. The chain's CDR3 is CASSTSGGGADTQYF. CDR3 in DNA: TGTGCCAGTAGCACTAGCGGGGGGGGGGCAGATACGCAGTATTTT.

In its sample, this clonotype was seen a few times. The chain links TRBV7-9 to TRBJ2-7; D unclear. V dropped 1 base and J dropped 0 bases, with 7 bases sitting between them. This CDR3 comprises 14 residues. Germline values: CDR1 SEHNR, CDR2 FQNEAQ (reference sequence). The CDR3 DNA sequence: TGTGCCAGCAGCTTAGGAGCCCACTCCTACGAGCAGTACTTC. This encodes CASSLGAHSYEQYF.

Only a few counts were recorded for this clonotype. This sequence joins TRBV5-1 and TRBJ2-3; D possibly corresponds to TRBD2 (6 bases). Germline CDR1 is SGHRS and CDR2 is YFSETQ. The V and J ends lost 5 bases and 1 base respectively, with 14 bases between them. The CDR3 totals 15 residues. CDR3 protein: CASRPGGPGTDTQYF. The CDR3 nucleotides read TGCGCCAGCAGACCAGGAGGGCCGGGCACAGATACGCAGTATTTT.

This clonotype has ten or more counts. The chain is built from TRBV27 and TRBJ1-5, with D tentatively TRBD1 (5 bases). Between the trimmed V and J ends, which lost 3 bases and 1 base, there was a span of 10 bases. This CDR3 contains 15 residues. Looked up from germline, CDR1 is MNHEY and CDR2 is SMNVEV (reference sequence). CDR3 residues: CASSLQGYSNQPQHF. The DNA of the CDR3 is TGTGCCAGCAGTTTGCAGGGCTACAGCAATCAGCCCCAGCATTTT.

This clonotype has only a few counts. The V gene is TRBV19, the J gene TRBJ1-5; 11 bases agree with TRBD1. V dropped 10 bases and J dropped 3; count of bases not matched to a gene: 11. The CDR3 runs to 16 residues. Germline lookup yields CDR1 LNHDA and CDR2 SQIVND (reference sequence). CDR3 in amino acids: CATDRGLIRYNQPQHF. The CDR3 region has the DNA TGTGCCACGGACAGGGGGCTTATTCGATACAATCAGCCCCAGCATTTT.

This clonotype has a handful of counts. The chain links TRBV5-1 to TRBJ2-4, with 8 positions matching TRBD2. V lost 3 bases, J lost 7 bases, and 9 bases stayed unmatched. The CDR3 consists of 15 residues. Germline V lookup: CDR1 SGHRS, CDR2 YFSETQ. The CDR3 bases are TGCGCCAGCAGCTCCGGACGGGGGGGATTGAACATTCAGTACTTC. This translates into CASSSGRGGLNIQYF.

This clonotype occurred many times. The chain employs TRBV12-3 or TRBV12-4 and TRBJ2-7; TRBD1 agrees at 7 bases. This CDR3 region has 14 residues. V lost 5 bases and J lost 4; bases outside the gene matches: 8. DNA for the CDR3: TGTGCCAGCAGTCCCCCCCCAGGGGGTTACGAGCAGTACTTC. This encodes CASSPPPGGYEQYF.

This clonotype was recorded at least ten times. The V and J genes are TRBV11-2 and TRBJ2-2; D possibly corresponds to TRBD2 (6 bases). V shed 0 bases and J shed 6 bases, with 14 bases lying between them. This CDR3 is built from 16 residues. The germline V gene has CDR1 SGHAT and CDR2 FQNNGV. The CDR3 loop is CASSLDGRGTPGELFF. The CDR3 DNA reads TGTGCCAGCAGCTTAGACGGGCGCGGGACTCCCGGGGAGCTGTTTTTT. Complete variable domain (other parts from reference TRBV11-2 and TRBJ2-2): EAGVAQSPRYKIIEKRQSVAFWCNPISGHATLYWYQQILGQGPKLLIQFQNNGVVDDSQLPKDRFSAERLKGVDSTLKIQPAKLEDSAVYLCASSLDGRGTPGELFFGEGSRLTVL.

Many counts were recorded for this clonotype. This chain uses TRBV6-5 with TRBJ1-1; no reliable D call. V gave up 0 bases and J gave up 7 bases, with 9 bases separating them. Germline CDR1 reads MNHEY; CDR2 reads SVGAGI. The CDR3 is 13 residues long. The CDR3 is CASSYSAAVEAFF. CDR3 coding DNA: TGTGCCAGCAGTTACTCCGCGGCCGTTGAAGCTTTCTTT.

This chain links TRBV28 with TRBJ1-2; 11 bases line up with TRBD1. This CDR3 spans 15 amino acids. After removal of 4 bases from V and 6 bases from J, the junction contained 7 bases not matched to a gene. Germline CDR1 MDHEN, CDR2 SYDVKM. This CDR3 reads CASSSPWTGGDGYTF. For the CDR3, the DNA is TGTGCCAGCAGTTCCCCCTGGACAGGGGGCGATGGCTACACCTTC.

The chain joins TRBV7-9 to TRBJ2-3; tentatively, D is TRBD1 or TRBD2 (5 bases each). The V gene lost 5 bases and the J gene lost 3 bases, with 9 bases spanning the gap. The CDR3 runs 13 residues. CDR1 SEHNR and CDR2 FQNEAQ come from the germline V gene (reference sequence). The CDR3 region has the DNA TGTGCCAGCAGCCCAGAGGGGACAGATACGCAGTATTTT. Protein sequence: CASSPEGTDTQYF. Using reference TRBV7-9 and TRBJ2-3 for the parts outside the CDR3, the full variable domain is DTGVSQNPRHKITKRGQNVTFRCDPISEHNRLYWYRQTLGQGPEFLTYFQNEAQLEKSRLLSDRFSAERPKGSFSTLEIQRTEQGDSAMYLCASSPEGTDTQYFGPGTRLTVL.

This chain uses TRBV4-2 with TRBJ2-3; 8 positions agree with TRBD1. The germline CDR1 and CDR2 sequences are LGHNA and YNFKEQ. With V trimmed by 4 bases and J by 0 bases, 6 bases remained unmatched. This CDR3 has 16 amino acids. CDR3 in amino acids: CASSPRTGYSTDTQYF. The CDR3 DNA reads TGTGCCAGCAGCCCTCGGACAGGGTACAGCACAGATACGCAGTATTTT.